Listed below are T cell receptor beta chains from one sample, sequenced in a study of healthy donors' naive CD4 and CD8 T cells. Via MiXCR, TCRdb re-called the reads, giving one row per CDR3 protein. Among around 200,000 distinct CDR3 sequences listed, 74% were seen once. The specimen sequenced was naive CD4+ and CD8+ T cells sorted from blood, pooled from several donors. The receptors originated from a pool of human donors in good health; the sample pools cells from several healthy donors. The CDR3 runs from the conserved cysteine through the conserved F or W. Fields, in order: J gene, clone size, V gene, D gene, CDR3 length, CDR3 protein, CDR3 DNA. The D gene is left open where the match is weak. Size is stated for part of the rows, as once, few or many counts, or as a class when the clone is expanded.

TRBJ2-1,.,TRBV28,TRBD2,16,CASSLTSGRAYNEQFF,TGTGCCAGCAGCCTGACTAGCGGGAGGGCTTACAATGAGCAGTTCTTC
TRBJ2-7,.,TRBV6-6,TRBD1,13,CATDGDSVYEQYF,TGTGCCACCGATGGGGACAGCGTCTACGAGCAGTACTTC
TRBJ1-5,medium-sized,TRBV19,.,14,CASRVGGSNQPQHF,TGTGCCAGCCGCGTGGGGGGTAGCAATCAGCCCCAGCATTTT
TRBJ1-1,.,TRBV20-1,.,13,CSARPHTDTEAFF,TGCAGTGCTAGACCTCATACCGACACTGAAGCTTTCTTT
TRBJ2-7,.,TRBV29-1,.,13,CSVEETATYEQYF,TGCAGCGTTGAGGAGACGGCTACCTACGAGCAGTACTTC
TRBJ1-1,.,TRBV29-1,TRBD1,16,CSVEDPIDRGNTEAFF,TGCAGCGTTGAAGATCCCATTGACAGGGGGAACACTGAAGCTTTCTTT
TRBJ1-5,.,TRBV20-1,TRBD1,16,CSARPPDGTGNQPQHF,TGCAGTGCTAGACCCCCGGACGGGACAGGCAATCAGCCCCAGCATTTT
TRBJ2-5,.,TRBV15,.,15,CATSWTTALQETQYF,TGTGCCACCAGTTGGACTACGGCCCTTCAAGAGACCCAGTACTTC
TRBJ2-7,.,TRBV13,TRBD2,17,CASSLTPAGGKIYEQYF,TGTGCCAGCAGCTTAACTCCTGCGGGAGGGAAGATATACGAGCAGTACTTC
TRBJ1-1,few,TRBV5-1,.,13,CASSTQGDTEAFF,TGCGCCAGCAGCACCCAGGGAGACACTGAAGCTTTCTTT
TRBJ2-7,once,TRBV29-1,.,10,CSVIDYEQYF,TGCAGCGTTATCGACTACGAGCAGTACTTC
TRBJ1-2,.,TRBV29-1,.,13,CSVHTGINYGYTF,TGCAGCGTGCATACAGGAATCAACTATGGCTACACCTTC
TRBJ2-1,.,TRBV6-2/TRBV6-3,TRBD2,14,CASRGLAGGNEQFF,TGTGCCAGCAGAGGACTAGCGGGGGGCAATGAGCAGTTCTTC
TRBJ1-5,.,TRBV30,.,13,CAWSVQDRQPQHF,TGTGCCTGGAGTGTACAGGATCGTCAGCCCCAGCATTTT
TRBJ2-1,.,TRBV30,TRBD2,15,CALASEASGIDEQFF,TGTGCCCTGGCATCGGAGGCTAGCGGGATCGATGAGCAGTTCTTC
TRBJ2-4,.,TRBV12-5,.,11,CASSMGGEGYF,TGTGCCAGCTCCATGGGGGGTGAGGGGTACTTC
TRBJ2-2,.,TRBV5-3,TRBD1,15,CARSLILQGAGELFF,TGTGCCAGAAGCTTGATACTGCAGGGGGCCGGGGAGCTGTTTTTT
TRBJ2-3,.,TRBV29-1,.,15,CSVLVHAVSTDTQYF,TGCAGCGTCTTGGTCCACGCCGTTAGCACAGATACGCAGTATTTT
TRBJ1-3,.,TRBV6-5,.,15,CASSYSSGSGNTIYF,TGTGCCAGCAGTTACTCGAGCGGCTCTGGAAACACCATATATTTT
TRBJ1-2,.,TRBV6-5,.,13,CASTEGSNYGYTF,TGTGCCAGTACAGAGGGGTCTAACTATGGCTACACCTTC
TRBJ1-2,.,TRBV29-1,.,9,CSEAYGYTF,TGCAGCGAGGCCTATGGCTACACCTTC
TRBJ2-3,.,TRBV30,.,11,CAWTMGDTQYF,TGTGCCTGGACAATGGGGGATACGCAGTATTTT
TRBJ1-1,.,TRBV19,.,12,CASTPGNTEAFF,TGTGCCAGTACCCCGGGCAACACTGAAGCTTTCTTT
TRBJ2-2,.,TRBV7-8,.,16,CASSQMANLNTGELFF,TGTGCCAGCAGCCAAATGGCGAATCTAAACACCGGGGAGCTGTTTTTT
TRBJ1-1,.,TRBV12-3/TRBV12-4,.,14,CASSPRRGSPETFF,TGTGCCAGCAGTCCTCGGCGGGGATCCCCTGAAACTTTCTTT
TRBJ1-2,few,TRBV29-1,.,11,CSALDSYGYTF,TGCAGCGCGCTTGACAGCTATGGCTACACCTTC
TRBJ2-1,.,TRBV29-1,TRBD1,11,CSVDRQGEQFF,TGCAGCGTTGACCGACAGGGGGAGCAGTTCTTC
TRBJ2-1,.,TRBV11-2,TRBD2,16,CASSSKAGPSYNEQFF,TGTGCCAGCAGCTCCAAAGCGGGGCCCTCCTACAATGAGCAGTTCTTC
TRBJ2-3,.,TRBV28,TRBD1,14,CASNPDRGTDTQYF,TGTGCCAGCAACCCAGACAGGGGCACAGATACGCAGTATTTT
TRBJ1-2,.,TRBV27,.,15,CASSLGAPGGYGYTF,TGTGCCAGCAGTTTGGGGGCCCCGGGTGGCTATGGCTACACCTTC
TRBJ2-7,.,TRBV11-2,.,16,CASSLDGISVSYEQYF,TGTGCCAGCAGCTTAGATGGTATAAGCGTTTCCTACGAGCAGTACTTC
TRBJ1-5,.,TRBV19,.,12,CASSVGDGPQHF,TGTGCCAGTAGTGTGGGGGACGGGCCCCAGCATTTT
TRBJ2-3,.,TRBV27,.,11,CAIATGITQYF,TGTGCCATCGCAACAGGGATTACGCAGTATTTT
TRBJ2-1,.,TRBV6-5,.,16,CASRRAGTAGPNEQFF,TGTGCCAGCAGGAGAGCCGGGACTGCGGGGCCCAATGAGCAGTTCTTC
TRBJ1-1,.,TRBV29-1,TRBD1,13,CSVRDRLNTEAFF,TGCAGCGTCCGGGACAGGCTGAACACTGAAGCTTTCTTT
TRBJ2-5,.,TRBV10-3,.,13,CAISESGEETQYF,TGTGCCATCAGTGAGTCTGGGGAGGAGACCCAGTACTTC
TRBJ1-1,.,TRBV29-1,.,12,CSVATMNTEAFF,TGCAGCGTCGCAACCATGAACACTGAAGCTTTCTTT
TRBJ2-5,.,TRBV7-2,TRBD2,15,CASSLQRGIQETQYF,TGTGCCAGCAGCTTACAGCGGGGGATCCAAGAGACCCAGTACTTC
TRBJ1-1,.,TRBV29-1,.,12,CSVGGMGTEAFF,TGCAGCGTTGGGGGAATGGGAACTGAAGCTTTCTTT
TRBJ2-7,many,TRBV11-2,.,11,CASSVNYEQYF,TGTGCCAGCAGCGTAAACTACGAGCAGTACTTC
TRBJ2-1,.,TRBV11-1,TRBD1,14,CASSRTGGNNEQFF,TGTGCCAGCAGCCGGACAGGGGGTAACAATGAGCAGTTCTTC
TRBJ2-5,.,TRBV12-3/TRBV12-4,.,15,CASSLADLWQETQYF,TGTGCCAGCAGTTTAGCCGACCTGTGGCAAGAGACCCAGTACTTC
TRBJ1-1,.,TRBV27,.,15,CASSLSGRRNTEAFF,TGTGCCAGCAGTTTATCGGGCAGGCGGAACACTGAAGCTTTCTTT
TRBJ2-2,few,TRBV20-1,.,15,CSARSGDPNTGELFF,TGCAGTGCTCGGTCGGGGGATCCGAACACCGGGGAGCTGTTTTTT